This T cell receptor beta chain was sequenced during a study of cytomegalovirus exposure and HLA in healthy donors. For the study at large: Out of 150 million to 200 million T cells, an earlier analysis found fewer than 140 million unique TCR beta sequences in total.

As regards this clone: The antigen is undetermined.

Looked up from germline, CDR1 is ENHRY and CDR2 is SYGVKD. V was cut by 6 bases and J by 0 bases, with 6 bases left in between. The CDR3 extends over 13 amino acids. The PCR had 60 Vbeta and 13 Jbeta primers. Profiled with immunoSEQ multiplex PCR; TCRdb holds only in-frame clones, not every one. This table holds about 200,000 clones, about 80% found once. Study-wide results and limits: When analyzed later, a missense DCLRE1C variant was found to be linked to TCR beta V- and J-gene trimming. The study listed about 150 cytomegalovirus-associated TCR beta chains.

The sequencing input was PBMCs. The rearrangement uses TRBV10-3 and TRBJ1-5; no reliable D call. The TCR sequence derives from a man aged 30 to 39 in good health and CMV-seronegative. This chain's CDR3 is CAISADSNQPQHF. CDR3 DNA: TGTGCCATCAGCGCGGATAGCAATCAGCCCCAGCATTTT.